What follows is one TCR beta chain and its context. As yet, its antigen is unknown. MiXCR, applied by TCRdb to the reads, yields one record per CDR3 protein. Of 800,000 to 950,000 distinct CDR3 sequences in the sample, approximately 30% are singletons; the top ten hold around 11%. This sample was included in a study of T cell repertoires in cytomegalovirus infection. Study details: Selection of CMV epitopes for the study included recently identified HLA-C-restricted and well-studied HLA-B-restricted ones. Based on public TCR beta signatures, there were indications of CMV infection and of a matching HLA type.

Trimming removed 5 bases at V and 5 bases at J, with 14 bases between. The CDR3 is 14 residues long. Germline V gene sequence: CDR1 LNHDA, CDR2 SQIVND (reference sequence). Findings of the study overall: Clonotype analysis showed dominance of the ex vivo response by HLA-C-restricted CMV-specific TCR beta clonotypes. Pooled public TCR beta family frequency picked out CMV carriers with the relevant HLA.

The clonotype comes from a human donor in good health (CMV status not recorded). Some clones in this sample may be carry-over from other donors' samples. The source was cultured CD8+ T cells from PBMCs, collected from culture after CMV antigen stimulation. The V and J genes are TRBV19 and TRBJ2-3; D may correspond to TRBD1 or TRBD2 (5 bases each). CDR3 in amino acids: CASSSGGRLDTQYF. The CDR3 DNA sequence: TGTGCCAGTAGTTCTGGGGGACGCCTAGATACGCAGTATTTT.